This TCR beta chain was profiled in a study of blood T cell repertoires in COVID-19. Study information: The origin of the acute and convalescent COVID-19 samples was the United States, Italy and Spain. PBMCs, B-cell-depleted T cells, or T cells provided the cDNA or gDNA that made up the material.

Authors' analysis steps: Estimation of nucleated cell counts relied on the amplification of reference gene primers. Produced via immunoSEQ multiplex PCR; TCRdb's table is partial and in-frame only. V and J calls and clone size are copied from that table; D and trimming were computed from the DNA. The sample comprises fewer than 80,000 clones, around 79% of which are singletons, and approximately 5% rests with the top ten. The CDR3 loop spans 11 amino acids. V was trimmed by 6 bases and J by 5 bases, leaving 7 bases between them. Germline lookup yields CDR1 LNHDA and CDR2 SQIVND (reference sequence). The receptor was isolated from an elderly woman with active or convalescent COVID-19. The chain has TRBV19 and TRBJ1-1; D call uncertain. The material sequenced was peripheral blood. The CDR3, as DNA: TGTGCCAGTAGCATCGGTACTGAAGCTTTCTTT. This encodes CASSIGTEAFF.